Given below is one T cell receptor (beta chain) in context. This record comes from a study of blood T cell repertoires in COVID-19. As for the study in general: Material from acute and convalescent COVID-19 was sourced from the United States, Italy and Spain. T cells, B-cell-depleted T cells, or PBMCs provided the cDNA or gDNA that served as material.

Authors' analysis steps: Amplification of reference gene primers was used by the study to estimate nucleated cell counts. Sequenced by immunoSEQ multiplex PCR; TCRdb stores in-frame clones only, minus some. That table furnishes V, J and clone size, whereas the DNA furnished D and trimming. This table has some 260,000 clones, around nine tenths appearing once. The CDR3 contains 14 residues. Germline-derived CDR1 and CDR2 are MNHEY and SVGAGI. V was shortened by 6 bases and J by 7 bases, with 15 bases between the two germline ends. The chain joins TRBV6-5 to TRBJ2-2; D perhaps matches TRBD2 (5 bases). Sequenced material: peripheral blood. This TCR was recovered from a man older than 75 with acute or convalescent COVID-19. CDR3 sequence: CASSNPHGNGELFF. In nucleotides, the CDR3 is TGTGCCAGCAGCAATCCCCACGGGAACGGGGAGCTGTTTTTT.